The text below deals with one T cell receptor (beta chain). The antigen is not known. These data belong to a study of response to subunit inactivated influenza vaccine. TCRdb reprocessed the RT-PCR reads with MiXCR, giving one entry per CDR3 protein. The sample holds 540,000 or so distinct CDR3 sequences, under 15% seen once. Overall study findings and caveats: Every seasonal influenza vaccination brings in few new T cells, the authors suggested.

Looked up from germline, CDR1 is ENHRY and CDR2 is SYGVKD. V trimming: 6 bases; J trimming: 9 bases; junction bases outside the gene matches: 14. The CDR3 extends over 16 amino acids. The TCR comes from a man over 45 who received an inactivated influenza vaccine. The gene calls are TRBV10-3 and TRBJ1-6; 7 nucleotides match TRBD1. The source was PBMCs from blood, collected about 40 days after vaccination. Here the CDR3 reads CAISATNRGDGSPLHF. For the CDR3, the DNA is TGTGCCATCAGCGCTACCAACAGGGGCGATGGTTCACCCCTCCACTTT.